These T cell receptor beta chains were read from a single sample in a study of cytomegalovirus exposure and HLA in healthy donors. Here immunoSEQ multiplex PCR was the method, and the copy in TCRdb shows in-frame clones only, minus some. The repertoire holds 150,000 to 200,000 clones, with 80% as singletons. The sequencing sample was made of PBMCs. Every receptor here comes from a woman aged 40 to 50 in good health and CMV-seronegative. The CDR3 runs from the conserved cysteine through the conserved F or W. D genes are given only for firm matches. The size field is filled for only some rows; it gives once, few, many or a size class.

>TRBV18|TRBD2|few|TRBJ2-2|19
TGTGCCAGCTCACCACGGGCCCCTGGCGGGAGGAGCGACACCGGGGAGCTGTTTTTT
CASSPRAPGGRSDTGELFF
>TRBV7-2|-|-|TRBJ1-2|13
TGTGCCAGCAGCTCCAGGGGAACAAGGGACTACACCTTC
CASSSRGTRDYTF
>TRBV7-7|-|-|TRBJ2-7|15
TGTGCCAGCAGCTTAGATGCGGGCAGTGCCTACGAGCAGTACTTC
CASSLDAGSAYEQYF
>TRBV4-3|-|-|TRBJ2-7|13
TGCGCCAGCAGCCAAGGGTACCGAGGCGAGCAGTACTTC
CASSQGYRGEQYF
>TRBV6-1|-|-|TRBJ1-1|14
TGTGCCTGCCGAGGGTCTGGGCGTTTCACTGAAGCTTTCTTT
CACRGSGRFTEAFF
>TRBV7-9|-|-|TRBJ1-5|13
TGTGCCAGCAGCTTGGGGGGGGATCAGCCCCAGCATTTT
CASSLGGDQPQHF
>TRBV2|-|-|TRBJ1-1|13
TGTGCCAGCAGTGAAGGCAGGAACACTGAAGCTTTCTTT
CASSEGRNTEAFF
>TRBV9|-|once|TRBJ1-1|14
TGTGCCAGCAGCGGACGACTAATTAACACTGAAGCTTTCTTT
CASSGRLINTEAFF
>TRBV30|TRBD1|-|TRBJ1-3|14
TGTGCCTGGATTCAGAACAGGGGTGGAAACACCATATATTTT
CAWIQNRGGNTIYF
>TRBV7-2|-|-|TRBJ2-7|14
TGTGCCAGCAGCCTCCCAGGGGGAGGTTACGAGCAGTACTTC
CASSLPGGGYEQYF
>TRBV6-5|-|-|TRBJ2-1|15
TGTGCCAGCAGTGTCACAGGGTTTATGGACAATGAGCAGTTCTTC
CASSVTGFMDNEQFF
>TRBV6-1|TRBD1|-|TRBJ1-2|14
TGTGCCAGCTCTAAGACAGGGGGCGACTATGGCTACACCTTC
CASSKTGGDYGYTF
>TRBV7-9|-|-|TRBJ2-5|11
TGTTCCAGCAGCCCCGGGGAGACCCAGTACTTC
CSSSPGETQYF
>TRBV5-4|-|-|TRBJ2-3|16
TGTGCCAGCAGCTTGGACGGGAGCCTCAGCACAGATACGCAGTATTTT
CASSLDGSLSTDTQYF
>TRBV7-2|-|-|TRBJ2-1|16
TGTGCCAGCAGCTTAGTGAACAGGGCGAACTACAATGAGCAGTTCTTC
CASSLVNRANYNEQFF
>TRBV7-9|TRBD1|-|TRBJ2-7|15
TGTGCCAGCAGCTTACCGAGGACAGGGGGAAACGAGCAGTACTTC
CASSLPRTGGNEQYF
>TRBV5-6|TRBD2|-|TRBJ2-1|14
TGTGCCAGCAGCTTGGGACTAGCGGGAGAGCCCCGGTTCTTC
CASSLGLAGEPRFF
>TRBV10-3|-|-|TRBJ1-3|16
TGTGCCATCACCCCATCGGACGGGAGCTCTGGAAACACCATATATTTT
CAITPSDGSSGNTIYF
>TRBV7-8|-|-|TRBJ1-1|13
TGTGCCAGCAGCCCTTATTCGGGGGCTGAAGCTTTCTTT
CASSPYSGAEAFF
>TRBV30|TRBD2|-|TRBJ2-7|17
TGTGCCTGGAGTCCTCGGACTAGCGGGAGAATCTCCTACGAGCAGTACTTC
CAWSPRTSGRISYEQYF
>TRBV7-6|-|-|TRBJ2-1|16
TGTGCCAGCAGTCTCCTGGGGAGCGGCTCCTACAATGAGCAGTTCTTC
CASSLLGSGSYNEQFF
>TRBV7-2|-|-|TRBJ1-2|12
TGTGCCAGCAGCTTAGGGGGGGGTGGCTACACCTTC
CASSLGGGGYTF